This TCR beta chain is drawn from a study of T-cell reconstitution after alpha-beta-depleted transplantation in children. This clonotype was counted ten times or more. With 7 bases removed from V and 3 bases from J, the gap between germline ends came to 16 bases. Germline CDR1 MNHEY, CDR2 SVGAGI. The CDR3 runs to 14 residues. Preparation of the TCRbeta library involved a method that used unique molecular identifiers. TCRdb passed the PCR reads through MiXCR, listing each CDR3 protein once. The sample yields almost 400,000 distinct CDR3 sequences, roughly 20% seen once. The sequences come from PBMCs from the stem cell graft donor, collected from the stem cell graft. This TCR came from a human donor who donated a stem cell graft to a child with acute myeloid leukemia. V is TRBV6-5 and J is TRBJ2-7; no reliable D call. The CDR3 here is CASIFGPLSYEQYF. The CDR3 DNA follows: TGTGCCAGCATTTTCGGGCCTTTAAGCTACGAGCAGTACTTC.